The rows below give T cell receptor beta chains drawn from one sample of a study of blood T cell repertoires in COVID-19. The protocol was immunoSEQ multiplex PCR, while the TCRdb copy is restricted to in-frame clones and leaves out a portion. Of under 500,000 clones listed, 80% to 90% are singletons. Specimen: PBMCs or T cells enriched from blood (not recorded which). These receptors all come from a man aged 30-40 years who had recovered from COVID-19. Both conserved end residues are trimmed from each CDR3. Each record gives: V gene, CDR3 protein.

TRBV7-8	ASSLRPPSDSSGANVLT
TRBV5-6	ASSLGRGEGYT
TRBV27	ASSAAGGPTGELF
TRBV29-1	SVEDRMREANYGYT
TRBV3-1/TRBV3-2	ASSQEWTSGSQEQY
TRBV5-1	ASSSTRRTSGRVPETQY
TRBV5-4	ASTSQGAGNEQF
TRBV28	ASRVGQSHYEQY
TRBV7-9	ASSSLQIGQGIDEQY
TRBV7-2	ASTPGQGGRGYT
TRBV7-8	ASSLEGVGTDTQY
TRBV19	ASSPRASGSSYNEQF
TRBV9	ASSVSRDTTYEQY
TRBV5-1	ASSLGTSSYNEQF
TRBV5-1	ASSLVGTSGSNEQF